A single TCR beta chain is shown here with its context. What it binds is unknown. Using immunoSEQ multiplex PCR, the repertoire was profiled, and TCRdb retains in-frame clones only, with some absent. The data show about 50,000 clones, with roughly 89% seen just once and over 11% held by the top ten. This sample is part of a study of PD-1 blockade in classical Hodgkin lymphoma. Whole-study context: Nivolumab was given intravenously to patients at 3 mg/kg every 2 weeks. Study results and caveats: Relapsed/refractory patients reportedly had lower baseline diversity than newly diagnosed patients. CD4+ but not CD8+ TCR diversity rose significantly by C4D1.

Indicated time point: cycle 4 day 1 (C4D1), after 6 weeks of nivolumab. Relapse after autologous stem cell transplantation occurred in every patient, and brentuximab vedotin exposure varied. The V gene's germline CDR1 is LNHDA and CDR2 SQIVND (reference sequence). This CDR3 region has 16 residues. The V gene lost 4 bases and the J gene lost 0 bases, with 13 bases spanning the gap. Specimen: peripheral blood mononuclear cells (PBMCs), collected before the fourth cycle of nivolumab. The TCR sequence derives from a human donor with classical Hodgkin lymphoma. The J gene is TRBJ1-3, the V gene TRBV19; no clear D. The CDR3 loop is CASSTLRRRSGNTIYF. CDR3 bases: TGTGCCAGTAGTACCCTCAGGCGGCGCTCTGGAAACACCATATATTTT.